Sequencing of this T cell receptor (beta chain) was carried out in a study of type 1 and type 2 diabetes patients. Study summary: Magnetic bead positive selection isolated CD4+ or CD8+ T cells from PBMCs.

Genomic DNA was the PCR template. The TCR beta CDR3 region was amplified using 30 forward and 13 reverse primers. MiXCR, applied by TCRdb to the multiplex PCR reads, yields one record per CDR3 protein. The table lists fewer than 350,000 distinct CDR3 sequences, around 47% of them singletons. The V gene's germline CDR1 is LGHNA and CDR2 YSLEER. CDR3 size: 16 residues. Peripheral blood, 7.5 to 10 milliliters per participant, was collected. The V gene is TRBV4-3, the J gene TRBJ2-5; 7 bases line up with TRBD1. The DNA end is more similar to TRBJ2-7, so the J call may be wrong. The TCR comes from a man between 18 and 29 years old with type 2 diabetes. The sample consisted of peripheral blood mononuclear cells (PBMCs). DNA of the CDR3: TGCGCCAGCAGCCAAGGTAGGACAGGACTTCCCTACGAGCAGTACTTC. Amino acid sequence: CASSQGRTGLPYEQYF.